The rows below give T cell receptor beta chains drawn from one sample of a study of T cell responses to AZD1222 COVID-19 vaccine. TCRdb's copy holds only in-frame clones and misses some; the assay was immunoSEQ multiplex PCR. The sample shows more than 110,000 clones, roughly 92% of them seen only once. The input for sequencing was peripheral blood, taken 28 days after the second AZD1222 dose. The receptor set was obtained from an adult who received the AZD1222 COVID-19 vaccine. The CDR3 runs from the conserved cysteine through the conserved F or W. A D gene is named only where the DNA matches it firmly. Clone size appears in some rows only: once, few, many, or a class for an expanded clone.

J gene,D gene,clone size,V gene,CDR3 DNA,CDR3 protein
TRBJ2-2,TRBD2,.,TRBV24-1,TGTGCCACCAGTGTTTCCGGGACACCCCGGAGAGCGGGAGGAAACACCGGGGAGCTGTTTTTT,CATSVSGTPRRAGGNTGELFF
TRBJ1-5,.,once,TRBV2,TGTGCCAGCGAACAGGGTCCCAATCAGCCCCAGCATTTT,CASEQGPNQPQHF
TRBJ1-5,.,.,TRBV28,TGTGCCAGCAGTTGGGAGCCCCAGCATTTT,CASSWEPQHF
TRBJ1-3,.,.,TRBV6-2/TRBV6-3,TGTGCCAGCAGTCCCGTCGGAAACACCATATATTTT,CASSPVGNTIYF
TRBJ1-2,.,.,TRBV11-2,TGTGCCAGCAGCTTGAGCAACTATGGCTACACCTTC,CASSLSNYGYTF
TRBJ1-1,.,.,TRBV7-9,TGTGCCAGCAGCTTAGCCCCGGCTGAAGCTTTCTTT,CASSLAPAEAFF
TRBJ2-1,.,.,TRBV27,TGTGCCAGCAGACCCCCCGGGTTCGATGAGCAGTTCTTC,CASRPPGFDEQFF
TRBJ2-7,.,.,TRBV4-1,TGCGCCAGCAGCCCACAGGTCTTACAGGGTCGGGAGCAGTACTTC,CASSPQVLQGREQYF
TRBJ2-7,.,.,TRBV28,TGTGCCAGCACCCCGCCCTTTTTATTTAGCTCCTACGAGCAGTACTTC,CASTPPFLFSSYEQYF
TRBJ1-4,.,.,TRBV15,TGTGCCACCAGCAGAGATGTGGGGGGGAAAGAAAAACTGTTTTTT,CATSRDVGGKEKLFF
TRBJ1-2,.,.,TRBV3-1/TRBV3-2,TGTGCCAGCAGCCAAGAAAACAGGGTGTACACCTTC,CASSQENRVYTF
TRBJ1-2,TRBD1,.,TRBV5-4,TGTGCCAGCAATTTCCGGGACAGGGACTATGGCTACACCTTC,CASNFRDRDYGYTF
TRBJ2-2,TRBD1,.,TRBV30,TGTGCCTGGAACCGGGACAGGGTGACCGGGGAGCTGTTTTTT,CAWNRDRVTGELFF
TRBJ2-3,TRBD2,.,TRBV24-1,TGTGCCACCAGTGATATAGCGGGAGCCGGTACAGATACGCAGTATTTT,CATSDIAGAGTDTQYF
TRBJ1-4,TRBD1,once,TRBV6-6,TGTGCCAGCAGTCCCCGGGACAGGGGGCGTTCTAATGAAAAACTGTTTTTT,CASSPRDRGRSNEKLFF
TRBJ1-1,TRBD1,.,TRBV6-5,TGTGCCAGCAGTTACTCGGGGACAGGGACCACTGAAGCTTTCTTT,CASSYSGTGTTEAFF
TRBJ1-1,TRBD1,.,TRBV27,TGTGCCAGCAGGTCGGACAGGATGAACACTGAAGCTTTCTTT,CASRSDRMNTEAFF
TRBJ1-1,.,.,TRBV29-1,TGCAGCGACGAAACGGGGGGAACTGAAGCTTTCTTT,CSDETGGTEAFF
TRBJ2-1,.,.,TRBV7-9,TGTGCCAGCAGCCGGAACCTGGGCATCCAGGAGGGGCTCAATGAGCAGTTCTTC,CASSRNLGIQEGLNEQFF
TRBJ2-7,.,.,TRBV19,TGTGCCAGTAGTATTGGGATCTCCTACGAGCAGTACTTC,CASSIGISYEQYF
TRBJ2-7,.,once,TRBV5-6,TGTGCCAGCAGCTTGGAACCGTGGGAAGCCTCCTACGAGCAGTACTTC,CASSLEPWEASYEQYF
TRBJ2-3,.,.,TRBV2,TGTGCCAGCAGTGAATTTCCGGCCAGGGTCACAGATACGCAGTATTTT,CASSEFPARVTDTQYF
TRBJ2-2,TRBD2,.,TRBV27,TGTGCCAGCAGTTTATCGGGACTACAATACCTGAACACCGGGGAGCTGTTTTTT,CASSLSGLQYLNTGELFF
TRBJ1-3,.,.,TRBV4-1,TGCGCCAGCAGCCAATCCGGACAGATAGGAAACACCATATATTTT,CASSQSGQIGNTIYF